A selection of T cell receptor beta chains follows, all from one sample in a study of cytomegalovirus exposure and HLA in healthy donors. Generated by immunoSEQ multiplex PCR, the TCRdb table keeps only in-frame clones and is missing some. This table has roughly 200,000 clones, approximately 82% appearing once. The sequenced sample was PBMCs. The receptors were sampled from a man aged 18 to 29 in good health and CMV-seronegative. The CDR3 runs from the conserved cysteine through the conserved F or W. D genes are given only for firm matches. Size tells how often a clone was seen (once, few, many) or the class of an expanded clone, and some rows leave it out.

clone size,J gene,D gene,V gene,CDR3 protein,CDR3 DNA
NA,TRBJ1-1,NA,TRBV28,CASSSGQTNTEAFF,TGTGCCAGCAGTTCAGGACAGACAAACACTGAAGCTTTCTTT
NA,TRBJ2-3,NA,TRBV14,CASSHRDRTTSRTDTQYF,TGTGCCAGCAGCCACCGCGACAGGACAACCTCACGAACAGATACGCAGTATTTT
few,TRBJ1-2,NA,TRBV5-4,CASSFDRNYGYTF,TGTGCCAGCAGCTTCGACAGGAACTATGGCTACACCTTC
NA,TRBJ2-1,TRBD2,TRBV5-4,CASRFSGRPDGEQFF,TGTGCCAGCAGGTTTAGCGGGAGGCCGGACGGGGAGCAGTTCTTC
few,TRBJ2-2,TRBD2,TRBV9,CASSVGLAGGPNTGELFF,TGTGCCAGCAGCGTGGGACTAGCGGGAGGCCCGAACACCGGGGAGCTGTTTTTT
NA,TRBJ2-3,TRBD2,TRBV7-3,CASSSRSSGRDTQYF,TGTGCCAGCAGCTCAAGGTCTAGCGGGAGGGATACGCAGTATTTT
NA,TRBJ2-1,NA,TRBV6-5,CASSFRQYNEQFF,TGTGCCAGCAGTTTCAGACAGTACAATGAGCAGTTCTTC
NA,TRBJ2-1,TRBD2,TRBV27,CASSPLTSGRIYEQFF,TGTGCCAGCAGTCCCCTGACTAGCGGGAGAATCTATGAGCAGTTCTTC
NA,TRBJ1-5,NA,TRBV28,CASLLKSHAGNQPQHF,TGTGCCAGCCTTCTAAAGAGTCACGCGGGCAATCAGCCCCAGCATTTT
once,TRBJ1-2,NA,TRBV6-5,CASSYQGSYNYGYTF,TGTGCCAGCAGTTACCAGGGTTCTTATAACTATGGCTACACCTTC
few,TRBJ2-4,NA,TRBV29-1,CSVELVRAQGAKNIQYF,TGCAGCGTTGAACTGGTTAGGGCCCAGGGGGCCAAAAACATTCAGTACTTC
NA,TRBJ1-4,TRBD1,TRBV19,CASSPWTGEKLFF,TGTGCCAGTAGTCCCTGGACAGGAGAAAAACTGTTTTTT
NA,TRBJ1-2,NA,TRBV6-5,CASSYGGLANPIF,TGTGCCAGCAGTTATGGTGGCCTAGCCAACCCCATCTTC
NA,TRBJ2-3,NA,TRBV7-9,CASSPSTDTQYF,TGTGCCAGCAGCCCATCCACAGATACGCAGTATTTT
once,TRBJ2-1,TRBD2,TRBV28,CATQGSRGDSYNEQFF,TGTGCCACCCAGGGGTCGCGGGGGGACTCCTACAATGAGCAGTTCTTC
NA,TRBJ2-3,TRBD2,TRBV5-1,CASSFASGSTDTQYF,TGCGCCAGCAGCTTCGCTAGCGGTAGCACAGATACGCAGTATTTT
once,TRBJ1-2,NA,TRBV10-3,CAISPQGRYGYTF,TGTGCCATCAGCCCACAGGGAAGGTATGGCTACACCTTC
NA,TRBJ2-1,NA,TRBV7-2,CASSFSAGNNEQFF,TGTGCCAGCAGCTTCTCAGCGGGCAACAATGAGCAGTTCTTC
NA,TRBJ2-5,NA,TRBV5-1,CASTLNLQETQYF,TGCGCCAGCACCTTAAACCTACAAGAGACCCAGTACTTC
NA,TRBJ1-1,TRBD1,TRBV7-8,CASSLNGGYRGDAEAFF,TGTGCCAGCAGCTTAAATGGCGGTTACAGGGGAGACGCTGAAGCTTTCTTT
NA,TRBJ1-1,TRBD1,TRBV6-5,CASSREFGTGGEAFF,TGTGCCAGCAGTCGGGAATTCGGGACAGGGGGTGAAGCTTTCTTT
NA,TRBJ1-5,NA,TRBV27,CASSFSGDQPQHF,TGTGCCAGCAGTTTCTCCGGGGATCAGCCCCAGCATTTT
NA,TRBJ2-1,TRBD2,TRBV19,CASSLQAGPYNEQFF,TGTGCCAGTAGTCTCCAAGCGGGACCCTACAATGAGCAGTTCTTC
NA,TRBJ1-5,NA,TRBV28,CASSSSSGTFSNQPQHF,TGTGCCAGCAGTTCAAGTTCCGGGACATTTAGCAATCAGCCCCAGCATTTT
NA,TRBJ2-7,TRBD1,TRBV13,CASSLRAGGDYEQYF,TGTGCCAGCAGCTTAAGGGCAGGGGGAGACTACGAGCAGTACTTC
NA,TRBJ2-7,TRBD1,TRBV6-5,CASSAGDRGGEQYF,TGTGCCAGCAGCGCCGGGGACAGGGGGGGCGAGCAGTACTTC
NA,TRBJ1-1,TRBD1,TRBV28,CASSLGWTGGFTEAFF,TGTGCCAGCAGTTTAGGGTGGACAGGGGGGTTCACTGAAGCTTTCTTT
NA,TRBJ2-7,NA,TRBV5-4,CASSLVDKAYEQYF,TGTGCCAGCAGCTTGGTGGACAAAGCCTACGAGCAGTACTTC
NA,TRBJ2-7,NA,TRBV7-8,CASSLSPKQGSYEQYF,TGTGCCAGCAGCCTATCCCCCAAACAGGGATCCTACGAGCAGTACTTC
NA,TRBJ2-2,TRBD1,TRBV6-5,CASSRQGTGELFF,TGTGCCAGCAGCCGACAGGGGACCGGGGAGCTGTTTTTT
NA,TRBJ2-1,NA,TRBV6-6,CATSPGGRNYNEQFF,TGTGCCACCTCCCCCGGGGGACGGAACTACAATGAGCAGTTCTTC
NA,TRBJ1-1,NA,TRBV5-1,CASSWGHRYTEAFF,TGCGCCAGCAGCTGGGGACACCGGTACACTGAAGCTTTCTTT
NA,TRBJ1-1,NA,TRBV5-1,CASSLDRVGPEAFF,TGCGCCAGCAGCTTGGACAGGGTAGGTCCTGAAGCTTTCTTT
NA,TRBJ2-3,TRBD2,TRBV5-4,CASSLLAGKADTQYF,TGTGCCAGCAGCTTGCTAGCGGGAAAAGCAGATACGCAGTATTTT
NA,TRBJ1-5,NA,TRBV6-1,CASSRTGYSNQPQHF,TGTGCCAGCAGCCGGACGGGGTATAGCAATCAGCCCCAGCATTTT
NA,TRBJ2-7,NA,TRBV9,CASSAHREGRGSYEQYF,TGTGCCAGCAGCGCACACAGGGAAGGGAGAGGCTCCTACGAGCAGTACTTC
NA,TRBJ1-2,NA,TRBV10-3,CAISEWGDRGYTF,TGTGCCATCAGTGAGTGGGGAGACCGTGGCTACACCTTC
few,TRBJ2-5,TRBD2,TRBV4-1,CASSHRGLAEETQYF,TGCGCCAGCAGCCATAGAGGACTAGCAGAGGAGACCCAGTACTTC
NA,TRBJ1-3,TRBD1,TRBV15,CATREGASGNTIYF,TGTGCCACCCGGGAGGGGGCGTCTGGAAACACCATATATTTT
NA,TRBJ1-2,NA,TRBV15,CATSRVGAVDGYTF,TGTGCCACCAGCAGAGTGGGGGCGGTTGATGGCTACACCTTC
once,TRBJ2-1,TRBD2,TRBV10-3,CAISELAEYNEQFF,TGTGCCATCAGTGAGCTAGCGGAGTACAATGAGCAGTTCTTC
NA,TRBJ2-3,NA,TRBV9,CASSPRGSTSTDTQYF,TGTGCCAGCAGCCCCCGGGGGAGCACTAGCACAGATACGCAGTATTTT
NA,TRBJ1-1,NA,TRBV27,CASSPTPGQGYWSTEAFF,TGTGCCAGCAGTCCCACCCCTGGCCAGGGTTATTGGTCCACTGAAGCTTTCTTT
NA,TRBJ1-5,TRBD1,TRBV6-1,CASSDPGGYSNQPQHF,TGTGCCAGCAGTGACCCAGGGGGGTATAGCAATCAGCCCCAGCATTTT
NA,TRBJ2-2,TRBD2,TRBV18,CASSPHGRPNTGELFF,TGTGCCAGCTCACCACACGGGAGGCCGAACACCGGGGAGCTGTTTTTT
NA,TRBJ2-3,NA,TRBV11-3,CASSPHATDTQYF,TGTGCCAGCAGCCCTCATGCGACAGATACGCAGTATTTT
once,TRBJ2-2,NA,TRBV5-1,CASSLFIGAGELFF,TGCGCCAGCAGCTTATTTATCGGGGCCGGGGAGCTGTTTTTT
NA,TRBJ1-1,NA,TRBV19,CASSLSLNTEAFF,TGTGCCAGTAGTCTTAGTCTGAACACTGAAGCTTTCTTT